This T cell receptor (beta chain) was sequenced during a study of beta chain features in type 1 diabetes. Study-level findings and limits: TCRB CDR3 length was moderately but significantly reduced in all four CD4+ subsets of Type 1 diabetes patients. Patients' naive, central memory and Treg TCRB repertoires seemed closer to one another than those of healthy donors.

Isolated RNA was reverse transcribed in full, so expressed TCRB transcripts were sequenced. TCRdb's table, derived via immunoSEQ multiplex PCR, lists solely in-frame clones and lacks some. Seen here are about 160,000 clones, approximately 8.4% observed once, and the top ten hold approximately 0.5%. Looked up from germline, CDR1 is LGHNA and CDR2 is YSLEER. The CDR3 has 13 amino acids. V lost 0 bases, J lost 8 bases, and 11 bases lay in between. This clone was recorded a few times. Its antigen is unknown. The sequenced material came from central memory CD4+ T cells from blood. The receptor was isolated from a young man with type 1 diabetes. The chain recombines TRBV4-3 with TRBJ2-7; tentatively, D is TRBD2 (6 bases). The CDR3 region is CASSQDGGKKQYF. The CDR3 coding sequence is TGCGCCAGCAGCCAAGATGGGGGGAAAAAGCAGTACTTC.